One TCR beta chain is described in this entry. As yet, its antigen is unknown. The entry originates in a study of identifying expanded T cells in peripheral blood. The study, taken as a whole, reports: Technical replicates showed approximately 1.2 changed clones; two weeks roughly 16; four weeks 19. Clone count variance between approximately 2-week samples rose with total template count.

Trimming removed 4 bases from V and 7 bases from J; junction bases left unmatched: 4. The germline gives CDR1 SGHTA, CDR2 FQGNSA. There are 15 residues in the CDR3. Healthy donors had no documented immune events, such as infections, while sampled. Data came from immunoSEQ multiplex PCR; TCRdb stores just in-frame clones and leaves some out. Found here are about 78,000 clones, just under 85% of them singletons; the top ten hold 15% to 20%. The specimen sequenced was blood. The clonotype was recovered from a person aged 18 to 69 in good health. The chain uses TRBV7-2 and TRBJ2-1, with TRBD2 matching 13 bases. For the CDR3, the DNA is TGTGCCAGCAGCTGGACTAGCGGGAGTGGAAATGAGCAGTTCTTC. Translating it yields CASSWTSGSGNEQFF.